A single sample is the source of the 29 T cell receptor beta chains below, sequenced in a study of T-cell memory formation after mild COVID-19. TCRdb independently ran MiXCR on the 5' RACE reads; one entry per CDR3 protein. The sample records approximately 110,000 distinct CDR3 sequences, about a fifth being singletons. The sample taken for sequencing was PBMCs or a T cell subset sorted from them (not recorded which). These receptors all stem from a man younger than 30 who had mild COVID-19 (a few samples of this study predate the infection). Cell type and time point are not known.

This clonotype has more than one count but fewer than ten. The chain uses TRBV6-5 and TRBJ2-2; 8 bases match TRBD1. The CDR3 has 16 residues. Trimming removed 2 bases from V and 2 bases from J; junction bases left unmatched: 4. The germline V gene has CDR1 MNHEY and CDR2 SVGAGI. In DNA form, the CDR3 reads TGTGCCAGCAGTTACGGAGCAGGGGGCAACACCGGGGAGCTGTTTTTT. The encoded protein is CASSYGAGGNTGELFF.

This clonotype appeared a single time. The chain has TRBV7-2 and TRBJ2-1; 10 nucleotides agree with TRBD2. CDR3 length: 13 amino acids. Germline V gene sequence: CDR1 SGHTA, CDR2 FQGNSA. J lost 8 bases, V lost 5 bases, and 3 bases had no gene match. The DNA of the CDR3 is TGTGCCAGCAGCCGAACTAGCGGGGATGAGCAGTTCTTC. It encodes CASSRTSGDEQFF.

This clonotype was counted only a few times. The rearrangement uses TRBV10-3 and TRBJ2-3; TRBD1 or TRBD2 may be the D gene (5 bases each). V was cut by 0 bases and J by 5 bases, with 12 bases left in between. Looked up from germline, CDR1 is ENHRY and CDR2 is SYGVKD. The CDR3 contains 15 residues. The DNA for the CDR3 is TGTGCCATCAGTGAGTCAGCAGGGACGGGAGATACGCAGTATTTT. Translation: CAISESAGTGDTQYF.

The rearrangement joins TRBV10-3 to TRBJ1-2; D gene ambiguous. Germline V gene sequence: CDR1 ENHRY, CDR2 SYGVKD. This CDR3 contains 13 residues. Between the trimmed V and J ends, which lost 2 bases and 7 bases, there was a span of 11 bases. Here the CDR3 DNA reads TGTGCCATCAGTGAGCCCAGAACCCGTGGCTACACCTTC. Its translation: CAISEPRTRGYTF.

The chain links TRBV3-1 to TRBJ2-3, with D possibly being TRBD1 or TRBD2 (5 bases each). The CDR3 spans 15 residues. V was clipped by 4 bases and J by 8 bases, with 19 bases between them. CDR1 and CDR2 (germline): LGHDT, YNNKEL (reference sequence). The CDR3, as DNA: TGTGCCAGCAGCCCCCGTCCTGGAGTGAGGGGTACGCAGTATTTT. Translating it yields CASSPRPGVRGTQYF.

V and J are TRBV7-6 and TRBJ2-3; D assignment may be TRBD1 or TRBD2 (5 bases each). Germline V gives CDR1 SGHVS, CDR2 FNYEAQ. V was pared by 5 bases and J by 0 bases, with 9 bases between. This CDR3 has 14 amino acids. CDR3 sequence reads: CASSPWDSTDTQYF. In DNA form, the CDR3 reads TGTGCCAGCAGCCCTTGGGACAGCACAGATACGCAGTATTTT.

This chain links TRBV27 with TRBJ2-1; TRBD2 matches 10 bases. The germline V gene encodes CDR1 MNHEY and CDR2 SMNVEV (reference sequence). This CDR3 contains 14 residues. The J segment lost 3 bases and the V segment lost 6 bases, leaving 2 bases of the junction unmatched. CDR3 nucleotide sequence: TGTGCCAGCAGGGGACTAGCGAACTACAATGAGCAGTTCTTC. Its protein is CASRGLANYNEQFF.

The table lists this clonotype with a few counts. The chain employs TRBV29-1 and TRBJ1-2; D is perhaps TRBD1 (5 bases). The CDR3 sequence is 13 residues long. Trimming left V 4 bases short and J 4 bases short, with 13 bases between. The V gene's germline CDR1 is SQVTM and CDR2 ANQGSEA. The CDR3 protein is CSVGSETVYGYTF. The CDR3 nucleotides read TGCAGCGTTGGATCGGAGACAGTCTATGGCTACACCTTC.

This clonotype was seen only a few times. The chain uses TRBV2 and TRBJ2-1; TRBD1 agrees at 9 bases. This CDR3 has 15 residues. V trimming: 5 bases; J trimming: 9 bases; junction bases outside the gene matches: 11. The germline gives CDR1 SNHLY, CDR2 FYNNEI. DNA of the CDR3: TGTGCCAGCAGTAACCCGGGACAGGGAGTGCCTGAGCAGTTCTTC. This encodes CASSNPGQGVPEQFF.

This clonotype was found a few times. This chain joins TRBV29-1 and TRBJ1-2, with TRBD1 as a possible D gene (6 bases). This CDR3 is built from 11 residues. Looked up from germline, CDR1 is SQVTM and CDR2 is ANQGSEA. The V gene lost 6 bases and the J gene lost 2 bases, with 7 bases spanning the gap. The CDR3 DNA reads TGCAGCGTCGACAGGAACTATGGCTACACCTTC. Its translation is CSVDRNYGYTF.

This clonotype was counted ten times or more. The chain recombines TRBV7-3 with TRBJ2-1; D remains unclear. The germline CDR1 and CDR2 sequences are SGHTA and FQGTGA. The CDR3 runs to 15 residues. V lost 2 bases, J lost 0 bases, and 8 bases lay in between. CDR3 residues: CASSLGPSSYNEQFF. CDR3 DNA sequence: TGTGCCAGCAGCTTAGGCCCCAGCTCCTACAATGAGCAGTTCTTC.

This clonotype has only a few counts. This chain links TRBV4-2 with TRBJ2-3; 11 bases line up with TRBD2. The junction had 4 bases not matched to a gene; V was cut back by 3 bases and J by 2 bases. Germline-derived CDR1 and CDR2 are LGHNA and YNFKEQ. This CDR3 is 16 amino acids long. This chain's CDR3 is CASSQGLAEITDTQYF. The CDR3 DNA follows: TGTGCCAGCAGCCAGGGACTAGCGGAGATCACAGATACGCAGTATTTT.

This clonotype was seen more than once but under ten times. V gene TRBV29-1 combines with J gene TRBJ2-2; no definite D call. The CDR3 contains 13 residues. The germline gives CDR1 SQVTM, CDR2 ANQGSEA. Trimming stripped 5 bases from V and 1 base from J, with 8 bases between. The CDR3 sequence is CSVRAQNTGELFF. The CDR3 region has the DNA TGCAGCGTTCGGGCACAGAACACCGGGGAGCTGTTTTTT.

This chain connects TRBV6-2 or TRBV6-3 to TRBJ2-7; D assignment may be TRBD1 or TRBD2 (5 bases each). V lost 6 bases and J 2 bases, leaving 11 bases between the germline ends. The CDR3 is 13 residues long. The germline CDR1 and CDR2 sequences are MNHEY and SVGEGT. The CDR3 is CASRRGRTYEQYV. The CDR3 nucleotides read TGTGCCAGCAGAAGGGGACGGACCTACGAGCAGTACGTC.

The CDR3 spells CSALRDTVYEQYF. For the CDR3, the DNA is TGCAGTGCTCTACGGGACACCGTGTACGAGCAGTACTTC. The rearrangement uses TRBV20-1 and TRBJ2-7; the D gene is possibly TRBD1 (6 bases). This CDR3 contains 13 residues. CDR1 DFQATT and CDR2 SNEGSKA come from the germline V gene (reference sequence). Trimming left V 5 bases short and J 4 bases short, with 15 bases between.

This clonotype appeared many times. V usage is TRBV4-3 and J usage is TRBJ2-3; 14 positions match TRBD2. The CDR3 loop spans 15 amino acids. After removal of 4 bases from V and 4 bases from J, the junction contained 1 base not matched to a gene. Germline lookup yields CDR1 LGHNA and CDR2 YSLEER. The CDR3 nucleotides read TGCGCCAGCAGCCCGACTAGCGGGGGGGCAGATACGCAGTATTTT. It codes for CASSPTSGGADTQYF.

The chain links TRBV6-2 or TRBV6-3 to TRBJ2-7; D might be TRBD2 (5 bases). The CDR3 totals 13 residues. Per the germline V gene, CDR1 is MNHEY and CDR2 is SVGEGT. V lost 5 bases, J lost 1 base, and 9 bases lay in between. For the CDR3, the DNA is TGTGCCAGCAGTCCAGGACTGTCCTACGAGCAGTACTTC. The encoded protein is CASSPGLSYEQYF.

Relative to its sample, this clonotype is medium-sized (0.01 to 0.1%). The chain combines TRBV29-1 with TRBJ2-1, with a tentative D call TRBD2 (7 bases). V gave up 3 bases and J gave up 8 bases, with 23 bases separating them. This CDR3 region has 16 residues. CDR1 is SQVTM, CDR2 ANQGSEA, per germline. The CDR3 DNA follows: TGCAGCGTTGAGGACGCGGGGGCCGATGGTTCAGATGAGCAGTTCTTC. Translating it yields CSVEDAGADGSDEQFF.

Written as DNA, the CDR3 is TGTGCCAGCTCTCATTCCCAGGGGGCTTACTATGGCTACACCTTC. This translates into CASSHSQGAYYGYTF. This chain links TRBV27 with TRBJ1-2; 8 nucleotides match TRBD1. The CDR3 has 15 amino acids. The germline V gene encodes CDR1 MNHEY and CDR2 SMNVEV (reference sequence). J was trimmed by 3 bases and V by 8 bases; bases with no gene match: 11.

This clonotype was detected only a few times. V gene TRBV4-2 combines with J gene TRBJ2-5; TRBD2 might be the D (5 bases). V was shortened by 1 base and J by 3 bases, with 9 bases between the two germline ends. The CDR3 extends over 14 amino acids. From germline, CDR1 is LGHNA and CDR2 YNFKEQ. CDR3 sequence: CASSQGGLEETQYF. The DNA of the CDR3 is TGTGCCAGCAGCCAAGGAGGACTTGAAGAGACCCAGTACTTC.

The chain joins TRBV28 to TRBJ2-6, with a tentative D call TRBD1 (5 bases). The CDR3 has 17 residues. Germline values: CDR1 MDHEN, CDR2 SYDVKM. Trimming pared 3 bases from V and 0 bases from J, leaving 12 bases between. The CDR3 protein is CASSFLGPSSGANVLTF. Here the CDR3 DNA reads TGTGCCAGCAGTTTCCTGGGGCCAAGCTCTGGGGCCAACGTCCTGACTTTC.

The gene calls are TRBV2 and TRBJ2-2; D is uncertain. This CDR3 has 11 residues. Germline V lookup: CDR1 SNHLY, CDR2 FYNNEI. Trimming took off 8 bases at V and 5 bases at J, with 6 bases between the two ends. CDR3 protein: CASYGTGELFF. The CDR3, as DNA: TGTGCCAGCTATGGTACCGGGGAGCTGTTTTTT.

Only a few counts were recorded for this clonotype. This chain links TRBV29-1 with TRBJ2-3, with D possibly matching TRBD1 (6 bases). Germline CDR1 is SQVTM and CDR2 is ANQGSEA. The CDR3 is 15 amino acids. Trimming pared 6 bases from V and 2 bases from J, leaving 18 bases between. The CDR3 spells CSVRKGTSSTDTQYF. The CDR3, as DNA: TGCAGCGTCAGGAAAGGGACATCTTCCACAGATACGCAGTATTTT.

This clonotype turned up a few times. The chain employs TRBV5-6 and TRBJ2-3, with 9 bases fitting TRBD1. The V segment lost 3 bases and the J segment 0 bases; nucleotides outside the gene matches: 11. Germline V gene sequence: CDR1 SGHDT, CDR2 YYEEEE. CDR3 length equals 18 residues. CDR3 protein: CASSSGLQGASSTDTQYF. CDR3 nucleotide sequence: TGTGCCAGCAGCTCCGGTCTACAGGGGGCGTCTAGCACAGATACGCAGTATTTT.

V gene TRBV6-2 or TRBV6-3 combines with J gene TRBJ2-1; TRBD2 aligns across 7 bases. This CDR3 is 15 amino acids long. Germline loops: CDR1 MNHEY, CDR2 SVGEGT. J lost 8 bases, V lost 6 bases, and 13 bases had no gene match. CDR3 sequence reads: CASSGGYSGYDEQFF. The CDR3 region has the DNA TGTGCCAGCAGCGGGGGGTACTCAGGATATGATGAGCAGTTCTTC.

J is TRBJ1-2 and V is TRBV2; TRBD1 matches 7 bases. This CDR3 region has 17 residues. With V trimmed by 5 bases and J by 11 bases, 23 bases remained unmatched. Germline V lookup: CDR1 SNHLY, CDR2 FYNNEI. CDR3 region: CASSYAPARDSTTAYTF. As DNA, the CDR3 is TGTGCCAGCAGTTATGCTCCCGCCCGGGACAGCACCACCGCGTACACCTTC.

This clonotype is judged medium-sized (0.01 to 0.1%). The gene calls are TRBV7-8 and TRBJ2-3, with 10 bases that match TRBD2. The V segment lost 2 bases and the J segment 5 bases; nucleotides outside the gene matches: 4. The CDR3 runs to 15 residues. Germline CDR1 SGHVS, CDR2 FQNEAQ. The CDR3 sequence is CASSLQRGGRDTQYF. The CDR3 DNA reads as TGTGCCAGCAGCTTACAGCGGGGGGGCCGAGATACGCAGTATTTT.

This clonotype was seen a few times. The rearrangement links TRBV10-2 to TRBJ2-7; perhaps D is TRBD1 or TRBD2 (5 bases each). Germline CDR1 is WSHSY and CDR2 is SAAADI. The CDR3 loop spans 11 amino acids. Between the trimmed V and J ends, which lost 6 bases and 5 bases, there was a span of 8 bases. This CDR3 reads CASRGVHEQYF. Written as DNA, the CDR3 is TGCGCCAGCAGGGGGGTCCACGAGCAGTACTTC.

The chain couples TRBV7-6 to TRBJ2-4; 13 bases are shared with TRBD2. The junction had 10 bases not matched to a gene; V was cut back by 9 bases and J by 14 bases. This CDR3 is built from 13 residues. Germline values: CDR1 SGHVS, CDR2 FNYEAQ. CDR3 bases: TGTGCCAGTTCAGGGACTAGCGGGGTTGAGGAGTACTTC. This sequence encodes CASSGTSGVEEYF. Looking up the rest from reference TRBV7-6 and TRBJ2-4 gives the full variable domain: GAGVSQSPRYKVTKRGQDVALRCDPISGHVSLYWYRQALGQGPEFLTYFNYEAQQDKSGLPNDRFSAERPEGSISTLTIQRTEQRDSAMYRCASSGTSGVEEYFGAGTRLSVL.